The clone carrying this TCR beta chain showed up many times. What it binds is unknown. The data were obtained in a study of regulatory T cells in long-lasting Graves disease. About the research overall: The definition of persistent Graves' disease was over 5 years of antithyroid drugs with positive TSH receptor antibodies.

The time point here: persistent/refractory GD, antithyroid drugs over 5 years with positive TRAb. Researchers made the TCR library from RNA that was extracted from PBMCs. EDTA tubes held roughly 9 milliliters of peripheral blood from each patient. In building TCR beta libraries, iRepertoire HTBI primers were used together with Arm-PCR of CDR3 regions. In TCRdb, the multiplex PCR reads were re-called with MiXCR into one record per CDR3 protein. The table lists some 430,000 distinct CDR3 sequences, 20% to 25% of them singletons. Trimming removed 8 bases at V and 5 bases at J, with 9 bases between. CDR1 is MDHEN and CDR2 is SYDVKM in the germline V gene. This CDR3 comprises 11 residues. Findings and limits, study-wide: Relative to new patients (approximately 960), persistent patients exhibited greater sharing of public clonotypes (over 2,500).

This clonotype was obtained from a female donor with Graves disease. This chain joins TRBV28 and TRBJ1-2; a weak D match, TRBD1 (5 bases). Sequenced here: peripheral blood mononuclear cells (PBMCs), sampled when the disease was refractory, from a patient treated with antithyroid drugs. The CDR3 is CASLAGYGYTF. The DNA for the CDR3 is TGTGCCAGCCTCGCAGGGTATGGCTACACCTTC.